Below, 10 T cell receptor beta chains from the same sample are listed, as sequenced in a study of blood T cell repertoires in COVID-19. Clones were read by immunoSEQ multiplex PCR, and TCRdb kept only the in-frame ones, dropping some. Of about 44,000 clones listed, around 89% are singletons. Sequenced: peripheral blood. The receptors were sampled from an older man with active COVID-19.

CDR3 DNA sequence: TGTGCCAGCAGCGGGCGTAGGACAGGGGTTTCTGGGGCCAACGTCCTGACTTTC. Its protein product is CASSGRRTGVSGANVLTF. The rearrangement joins TRBV2 to TRBJ2-6; 9 bases align to TRBD1. Germline V gives CDR1 SNHLY, CDR2 FYNNEI. The CDR3 has 18 amino acids. V gave up 6 bases and J gave up 1 base; unmatched junction bases: 10. The full variable domain, rest sourced from reference TRBV2 and TRBJ2-6, is EPEVTQTPSHQVTQMGQEVILRCVPISNHLYFYWYRQILGQKVEFLVSFYNNEISEKSEIFDDQFSVERPDGSNFTLKIRSTKLEDSAMYFCASSGRRTGVSGANVLTFGAGSRLTVL.

The chain couples TRBV7-8 to TRBJ1-5; D is unresolved. Germline CDR1 is SGHVS and CDR2 is FQNEAQ. The CDR3 has 13 amino acids. The germline V and J ends were trimmed by 5 bases and 5 bases, with 10 bases remaining between them. CDR3 amino acids: CASSRPSDQPQHF. The CDR3 nucleotides read TGTGCCAGCAGCCGGCCCAGTGATCAGCCCCAGCATTTT.

The chain couples TRBV3-1 (or the pseudogene TRBV3-2) to TRBJ2-5, with D maybe TRBD1 (5 bases). V was trimmed by 0 bases and J by 0 bases, leaving 20 bases between them. CDR1 and CDR2 from the germline V gene are LGHDT and YNNKEL (reference sequence). The CDR3 loop spans 19 amino acids. In nucleotides, the CDR3 is TGTGCCAGCAGCCAAGAGGAAATTTCATGGGGCAAGGACCAAGAGACCCAGTACTTC. This translates into CASSQEEISWGKDQETQYF.

The rearrangement uses TRBV6-5 and TRBJ2-7; TRBD2 might be the D (6 bases). CDR1 and CDR2 (germline): MNHEY, SVGAGI. V was trimmed by 2 bases and J by 6 bases, leaving 11 bases between them. The CDR3 has 13 residues. CDR3 DNA: TGTGCCAGCAGTTACCCCGGGACTTCCGAGCAGTACTTC. This gives the protein CASSYPGTSEQYF.

The V and J genes are TRBV6-6 and TRBJ1-5, with TRBD1 as a possible D gene (6 bases). The V end was cut by 4 bases, the J end by 0 bases, with 13 bases between. This CDR3 contains 16 residues. The germline V gene encodes CDR1 MNHNY and CDR2 SVGAGI (reference sequence). The CDR3 DNA is TGTGCCAGCAGTTGGGGGGGCCCCAGTAGCAATCAGCCCCAGCATTTT. Translating gives CASSWGGPSSNQPQHF.

In regard to this clone: Compared with germline, one end of the junction differs, possibly owing to a read error. The rearrangement links TRBV3-1 (or the pseudogene TRBV3-2) to TRBJ2-1; 7 nucleotides agree with TRBD2. The CDR3 loop spans 17 amino acids. Germline CDR1 reads LGHDT; CDR2 reads YNNKEL (reference sequence). In DNA form, the CDR3 reads TGTGCCAGCAGCCACGCCGGGACTACCTCGACGCGCAATCAGCAGTTCTTC. It codes for CASSHAGTTSTRNQQFF.

The chain employs TRBV28 and TRBJ2-1; 9 nucleotides align to TRBD1. Germline CDR1 MDHEN, CDR2 SYDVKM. This CDR3 comprises 14 residues. V gave up 5 bases and J gave up 9 bases; unmatched junction bases: 8. CDR3 nucleotides: TGTGCCAGCAGTACCCCACAGGGGGCCGCTGAGCAGTTCTTC. It translates to CASSTPQGAAEQFF.

The chain recombines TRBV5-6 with TRBJ2-4; D uncertain. The CDR3 has 14 amino acids. The germline V and J ends were trimmed by 0 bases and 0 bases, with 4 bases remaining between them. Germline CDR1 SGHDT, CDR2 YYEEEE. CDR3 in DNA: TGTGCCAGCAGCTTGGATCTAGCCAAAAACATTCAGTACTTC. This translates into CASSLDLAKNIQYF.

As DNA, the CDR3 is TGTGCCAGCAGCTACGGGGGGGCGGCTCAGCCCCAGCATTTT. Protein: CASSYGGAAQPQHF. This chain uses TRBV3-1 (or the pseudogene TRBV3-2) with TRBJ1-5; D is possibly TRBD1 (6 bases). The germline CDR1 and CDR2 sequences are LGHDT and YNNKEL (reference sequence). The CDR3 is made up of 14 amino acids. With 5 bases removed from V and 6 bases from J, the gap between germline ends came to 14 bases.

The chain recombines TRBV12-3 or TRBV12-4 with TRBJ2-7; possibly TRBD2 for D (5 bases). The ends were cut back, 3 bases at V and 5 bases at J, with 11 bases in the middle. This CDR3 comprises 13 residues. The CDR3 spells CASSLNQEDEQYF. CDR3 DNA: TGTGCCAGCAGTTTGAATCAGGAGGACGAGCAGTACTTC.